This T cell receptor (beta chain) was identified in a study of blood T cells in healthy people across ages. Findings of the study overall: The study lacked donor CMV status, which possibly confounded expanded clonotype changes.

Primed by a sample-barcoded 5' primer and a J-beta primer mix, a second PCR proceeded for about 6 to 12 cycles. One entry per CDR3 protein, called by TCRdb with MiXCR from the 5' RACE reads. The data show around 870,000 distinct CDR3 sequences, 25% to 30% seen once. Germline assignment: CDR1 SEHNR and CDR2 FQNEAQ (reference sequence). The CDR3 has 19 residues. After removal of 1 base from V and 0 bases from J, the junction contained 6 bases not matched to a gene. This clonotype has a count of ten or more. Its target is not known. Input material: blood. The sequence was obtained from a woman of 80 years or more in good health. The gene calls are TRBV7-9 and TRBJ2-6; TRBD2 matches at 10 bases. The CDR3 loop is CASSLEELAGPSGANVLTF. DNA for the CDR3: TGTGCCAGCAGCTTAGAGGAACTAGCGGGGCCCTCTGGGGCCAACGTCCTGACTTTC. The variable domain in full, completed from reference TRBV7-9 and TRBJ2-6, reads DTGVSQNPRHKITKRGQNVTFRCDPISEHNRLYWYRQTLGQGPEFLTYFQNEAQLEKSRLLSDRFSAERPKGSFSTLEIQRTEQGDSAMYLCASSLEELAGPSGANVLTFGAGSRLTVL.